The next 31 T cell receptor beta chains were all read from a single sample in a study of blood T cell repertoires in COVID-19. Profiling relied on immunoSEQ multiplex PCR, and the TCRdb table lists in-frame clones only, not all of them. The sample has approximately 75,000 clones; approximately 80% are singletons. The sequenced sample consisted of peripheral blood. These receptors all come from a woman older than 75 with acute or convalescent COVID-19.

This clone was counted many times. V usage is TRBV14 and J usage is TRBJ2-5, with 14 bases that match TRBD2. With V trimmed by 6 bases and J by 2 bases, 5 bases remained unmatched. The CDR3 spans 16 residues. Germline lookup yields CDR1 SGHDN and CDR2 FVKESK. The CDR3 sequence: CASSPGLAGAQETQYF. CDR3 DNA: TGTGCCAGCAGTCCGGGACTAGCGGGGGCACAAGAGACCCAGTACTTC.

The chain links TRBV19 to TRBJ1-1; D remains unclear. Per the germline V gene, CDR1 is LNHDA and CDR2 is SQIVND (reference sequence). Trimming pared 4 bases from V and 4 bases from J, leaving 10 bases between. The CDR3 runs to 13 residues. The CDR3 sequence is CASSNGLLTEAFF. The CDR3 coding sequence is TGTGCCAGTAGTAACGGTTTGCTCACTGAAGCTTTCTTT.

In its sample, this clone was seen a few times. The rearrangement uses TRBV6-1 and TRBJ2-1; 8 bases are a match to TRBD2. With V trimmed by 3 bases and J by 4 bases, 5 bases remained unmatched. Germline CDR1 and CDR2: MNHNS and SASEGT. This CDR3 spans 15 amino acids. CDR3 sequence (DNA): TGTGCCAGCAGTGACATCGCGGGGGGTTACAATGAGCAGTTCTTC. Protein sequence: CASSDIAGGYNEQFF.

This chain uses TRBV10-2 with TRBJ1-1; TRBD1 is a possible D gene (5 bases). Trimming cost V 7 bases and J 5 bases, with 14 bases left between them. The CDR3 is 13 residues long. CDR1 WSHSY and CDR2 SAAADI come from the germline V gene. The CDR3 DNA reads TGCGCCAGCAAGGACGGCGGGGGGACTGAAGCTTTCTTT. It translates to CASKDGGGTEAFF.

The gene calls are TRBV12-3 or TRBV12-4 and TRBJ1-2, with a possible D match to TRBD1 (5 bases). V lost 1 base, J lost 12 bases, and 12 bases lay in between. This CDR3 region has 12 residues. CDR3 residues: CASSLESRAHTF. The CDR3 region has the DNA TGTGCCAGCAGTTTAGAGAGCAGGGCACACACCTTC.

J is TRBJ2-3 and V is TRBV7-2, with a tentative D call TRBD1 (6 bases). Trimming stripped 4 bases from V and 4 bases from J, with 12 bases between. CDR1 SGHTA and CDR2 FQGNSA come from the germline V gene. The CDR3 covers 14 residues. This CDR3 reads CASSWGGGSDTQYF. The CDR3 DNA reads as TGTGCCAGCAGCTGGGGTGGGGGCTCAGATACGCAGTATTTT.

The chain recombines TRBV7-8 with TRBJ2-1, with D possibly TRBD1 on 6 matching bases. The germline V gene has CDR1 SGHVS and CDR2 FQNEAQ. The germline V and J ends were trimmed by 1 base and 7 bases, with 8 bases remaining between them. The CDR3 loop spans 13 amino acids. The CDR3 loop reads CASSLGQVNEQFF. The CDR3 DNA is TGTGCCAGCAGCTTAGGACAGGTAAATGAGCAGTTCTTC.

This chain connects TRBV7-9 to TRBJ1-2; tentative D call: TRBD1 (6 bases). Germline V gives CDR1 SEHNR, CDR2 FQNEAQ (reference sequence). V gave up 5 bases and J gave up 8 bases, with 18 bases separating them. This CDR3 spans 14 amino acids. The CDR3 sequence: CASSLNTGRSGYTF. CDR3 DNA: TGTGCCAGCAGCCTGAATACAGGGCGGAGCGGCTACACCTTC.

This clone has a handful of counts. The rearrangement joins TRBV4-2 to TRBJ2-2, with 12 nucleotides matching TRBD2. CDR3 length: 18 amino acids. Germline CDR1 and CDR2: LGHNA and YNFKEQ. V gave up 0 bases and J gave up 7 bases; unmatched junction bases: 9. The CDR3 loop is CASSQDGGLAGRGGELFF. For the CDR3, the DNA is TGTGCCAGCAGCCAAGACGGCGGACTAGCGGGGCGGGGCGGGGAGCTGTTTTTT.

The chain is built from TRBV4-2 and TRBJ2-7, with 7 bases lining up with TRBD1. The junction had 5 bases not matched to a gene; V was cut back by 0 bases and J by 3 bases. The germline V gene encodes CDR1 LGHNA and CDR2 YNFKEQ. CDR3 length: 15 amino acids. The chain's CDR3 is CASSQERGQNYEQYF. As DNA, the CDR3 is TGTGCCAGCAGCCAAGAGAGGGGACAGAACTACGAGCAGTACTTC.

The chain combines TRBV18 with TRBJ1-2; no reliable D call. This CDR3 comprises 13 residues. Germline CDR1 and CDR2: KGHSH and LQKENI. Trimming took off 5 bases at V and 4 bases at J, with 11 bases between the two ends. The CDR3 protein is CASSFDGPYGYTF. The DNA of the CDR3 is TGTGCCAGCTCATTCGATGGGCCCTATGGCTACACCTTC. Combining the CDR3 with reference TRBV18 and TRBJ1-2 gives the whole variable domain NAGVMQNPRHLVRRRGQEARLRCSPMKGHSHVYWYRQLPEEGLKFMVYLQKENIIDESGMPKERFSAEFPKEGPSILRIQQVVRGDSAAYFCASSFDGPYGYTFGSGTRLTVV.

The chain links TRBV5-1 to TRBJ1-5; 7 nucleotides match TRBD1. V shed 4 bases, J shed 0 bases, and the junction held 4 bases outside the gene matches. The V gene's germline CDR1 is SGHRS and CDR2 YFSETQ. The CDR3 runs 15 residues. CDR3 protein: CASSATGYSNQPQHF. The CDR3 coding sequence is TGCGCCAGCAGCGCGACAGGGTATAGCAATCAGCCCCAGCATTTT.

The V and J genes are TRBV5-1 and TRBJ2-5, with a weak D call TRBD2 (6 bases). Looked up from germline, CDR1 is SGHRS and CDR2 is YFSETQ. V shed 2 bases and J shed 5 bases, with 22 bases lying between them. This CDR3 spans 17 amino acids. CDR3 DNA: TGCGCCAGCAGCTTAAATGTGGGACGGGGGAGAGGTGAGACCCAGTACTTC. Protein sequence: CASSLNVGRGRGETQYF.

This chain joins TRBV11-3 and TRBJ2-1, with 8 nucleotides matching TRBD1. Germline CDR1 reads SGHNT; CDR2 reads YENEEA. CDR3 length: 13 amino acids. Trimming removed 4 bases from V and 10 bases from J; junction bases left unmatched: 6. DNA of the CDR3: TGTGCCAGCAGCTCCCAACAGGGGGACGAGCAGTTCTTC. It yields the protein CASSSQQGDEQFF.

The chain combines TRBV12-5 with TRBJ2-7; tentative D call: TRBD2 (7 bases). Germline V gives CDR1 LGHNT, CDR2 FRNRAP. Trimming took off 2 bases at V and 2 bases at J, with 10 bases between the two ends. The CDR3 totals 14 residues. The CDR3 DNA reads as TGTGCTAGTGGTTTGCGGGGGGCTACCTACGAGCAGTACTTC. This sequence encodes CASGLRGATYEQYF.

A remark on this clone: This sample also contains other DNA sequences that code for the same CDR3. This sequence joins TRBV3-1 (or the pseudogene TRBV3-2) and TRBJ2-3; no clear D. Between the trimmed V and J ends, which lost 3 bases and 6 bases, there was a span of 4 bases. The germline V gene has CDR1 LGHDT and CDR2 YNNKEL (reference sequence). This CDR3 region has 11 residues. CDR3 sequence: CASSHLDTQYF. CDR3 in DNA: TGTGCCAGCAGCCATCTCGATACGCAGTATTTT.

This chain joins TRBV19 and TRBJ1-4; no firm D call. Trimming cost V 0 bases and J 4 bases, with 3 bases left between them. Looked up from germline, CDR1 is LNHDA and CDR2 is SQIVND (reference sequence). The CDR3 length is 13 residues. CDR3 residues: CASSIDFNEKLFF. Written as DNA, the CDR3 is TGTGCCAGTAGTATAGACTTTAATGAAAAACTGTTTTTT.

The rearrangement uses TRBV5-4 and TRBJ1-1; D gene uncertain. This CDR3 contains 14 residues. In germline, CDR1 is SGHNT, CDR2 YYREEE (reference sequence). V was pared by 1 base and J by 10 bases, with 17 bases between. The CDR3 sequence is CASSLSGPEAGAFF. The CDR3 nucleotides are TGTGCCAGCAGCTTGTCGGGTCCCGAGGCTGGAGCTTTCTTT.

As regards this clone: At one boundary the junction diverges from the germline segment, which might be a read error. The CDR3 is CASSQGDRGRTDTQYF. The CDR3 DNA reads TGCGCCAGCAGCCAGGGGGACAGGGGGCGCACCGATACGCAGTATTTT. The rearrangement links TRBV4-1 to TRBJ2-3; 12 bases align to TRBD1. Germline V gives CDR1 MGHRA, CDR2 YSYEKL. The CDR3 extends over 16 amino acids.

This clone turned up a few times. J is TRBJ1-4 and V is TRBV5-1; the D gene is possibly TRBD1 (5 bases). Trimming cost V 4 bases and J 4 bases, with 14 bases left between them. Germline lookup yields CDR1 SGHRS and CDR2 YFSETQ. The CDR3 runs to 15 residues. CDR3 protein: CASSAGGGDNEKLFF. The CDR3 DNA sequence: TGCGCCAGCAGCGCTGGGGGGGGAGATAATGAAAAACTGTTTTTT.

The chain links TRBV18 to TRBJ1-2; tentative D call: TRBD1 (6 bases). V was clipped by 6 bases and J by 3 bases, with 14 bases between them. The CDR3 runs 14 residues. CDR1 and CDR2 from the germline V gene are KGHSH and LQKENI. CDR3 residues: CASSSAGAYYGYTF. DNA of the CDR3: TGTGCCAGCTCCTCCGCGGGGGCGTACTATGGCTACACCTTC.

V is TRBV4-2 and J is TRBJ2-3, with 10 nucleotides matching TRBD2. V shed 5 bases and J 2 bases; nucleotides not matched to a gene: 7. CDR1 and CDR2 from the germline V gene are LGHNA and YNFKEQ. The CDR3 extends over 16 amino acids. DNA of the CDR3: TGTGCCAGCAGCGTCGGACTAGCGGAGACCACAGATACGCAGTATTTT. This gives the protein CASSVGLAETTDTQYF.

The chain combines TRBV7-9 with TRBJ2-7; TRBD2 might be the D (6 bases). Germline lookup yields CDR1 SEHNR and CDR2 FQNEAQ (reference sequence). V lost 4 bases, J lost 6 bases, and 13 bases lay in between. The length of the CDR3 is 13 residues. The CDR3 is CASSWDLQGEQYF. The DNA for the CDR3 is TGTGCCAGCAGCTGGGACTTACAAGGCGAGCAGTACTTC.

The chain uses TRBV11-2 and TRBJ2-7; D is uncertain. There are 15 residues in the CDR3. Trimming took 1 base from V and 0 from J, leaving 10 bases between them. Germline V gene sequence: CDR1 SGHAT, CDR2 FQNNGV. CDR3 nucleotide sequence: TGTGCCAGCAGCTTAGTGAGGTACAACTCCTACGAGCAGTACTTC. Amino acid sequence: CASSLVRYNSYEQYF.

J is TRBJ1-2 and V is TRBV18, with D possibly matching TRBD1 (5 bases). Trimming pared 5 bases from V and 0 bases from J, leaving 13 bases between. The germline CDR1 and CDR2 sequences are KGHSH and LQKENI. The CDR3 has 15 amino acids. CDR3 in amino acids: CASSKTDISNYGYTF. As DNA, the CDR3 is TGTGCCAGCTCAAAAACGGACATTTCTAACTATGGCTACACCTTC. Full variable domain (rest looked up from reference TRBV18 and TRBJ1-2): NAGVMQNPRHLVRRRGQEARLRCSPMKGHSHVYWYRQLPEEGLKFMVYLQKENIIDESGMPKERFSAEFPKEGPSILRIQQVVRGDSAAYFCASSKTDISNYGYTFGSGTRLTVV.

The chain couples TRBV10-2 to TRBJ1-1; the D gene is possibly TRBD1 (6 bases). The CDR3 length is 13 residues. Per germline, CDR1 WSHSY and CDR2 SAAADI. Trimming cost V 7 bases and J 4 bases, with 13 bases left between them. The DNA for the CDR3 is TGCGCCAGCACCGAGGGGGTAGTCACTGAAGCTTTCTTT. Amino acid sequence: CASTEGVVTEAFF.

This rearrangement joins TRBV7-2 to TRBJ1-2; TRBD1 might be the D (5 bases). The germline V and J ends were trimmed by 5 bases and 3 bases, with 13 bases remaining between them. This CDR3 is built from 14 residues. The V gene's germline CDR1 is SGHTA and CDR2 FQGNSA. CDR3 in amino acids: CASSPTGRDYGYTF. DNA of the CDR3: TGTGCCAGCAGCCCCACGGGCAGGGACTATGGCTACACCTTC.

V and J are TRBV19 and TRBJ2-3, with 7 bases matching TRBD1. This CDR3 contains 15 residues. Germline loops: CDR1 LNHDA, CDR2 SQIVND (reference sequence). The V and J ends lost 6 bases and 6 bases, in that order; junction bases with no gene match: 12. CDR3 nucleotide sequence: TGTGCCAGTAGCCCCGGGACAGCCTACGGGGATACGCAGTATTTT. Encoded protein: CASSPGTAYGDTQYF.

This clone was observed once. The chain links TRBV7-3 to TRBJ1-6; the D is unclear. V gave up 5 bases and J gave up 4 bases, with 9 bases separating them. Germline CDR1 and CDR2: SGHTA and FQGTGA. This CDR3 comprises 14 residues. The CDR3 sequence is CASSEDIYNSPLHF. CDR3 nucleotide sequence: TGTGCCAGCAGCGAGGATATTTATAATTCACCCCTCCACTTT.

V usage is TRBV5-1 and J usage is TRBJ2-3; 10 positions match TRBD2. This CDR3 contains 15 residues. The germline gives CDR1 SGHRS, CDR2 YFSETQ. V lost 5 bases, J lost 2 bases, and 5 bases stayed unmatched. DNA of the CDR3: TGCGCCAGCAGAACTAGCGGGGCGATCACAGATACGCAGTATTTT. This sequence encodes CASRTSGAITDTQYF. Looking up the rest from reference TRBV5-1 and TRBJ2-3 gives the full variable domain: KAGVTQTPRYLIKTRGQQVTLSCSPISGHRSVSWYQQTPGQGLQFLFEYFSETQRNKGNFPGRFSGRQFSNSRSEMNVSTLELGDSALYLCASRTSGAITDTQYFGPGTRLTVL.

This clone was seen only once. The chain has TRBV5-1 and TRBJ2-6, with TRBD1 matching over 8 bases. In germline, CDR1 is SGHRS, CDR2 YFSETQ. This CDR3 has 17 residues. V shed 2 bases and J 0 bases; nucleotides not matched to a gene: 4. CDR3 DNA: TGCGCCAGCAGCTTTGCAGGGGGCGGCTCTGGGGCCAACGTCCTGACTTTC. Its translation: CASSFAGGGSGANVLTF. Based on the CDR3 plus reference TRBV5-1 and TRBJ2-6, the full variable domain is KAGVTQTPRYLIKTRGQQVTLSCSPISGHRSVSWYQQTPGQGLQFLFEYFSETQRNKGNFPGRFSGRQFSNSRSEMNVSTLELGDSALYLCASSFAGGGSGANVLTFGAGSRLTVL.